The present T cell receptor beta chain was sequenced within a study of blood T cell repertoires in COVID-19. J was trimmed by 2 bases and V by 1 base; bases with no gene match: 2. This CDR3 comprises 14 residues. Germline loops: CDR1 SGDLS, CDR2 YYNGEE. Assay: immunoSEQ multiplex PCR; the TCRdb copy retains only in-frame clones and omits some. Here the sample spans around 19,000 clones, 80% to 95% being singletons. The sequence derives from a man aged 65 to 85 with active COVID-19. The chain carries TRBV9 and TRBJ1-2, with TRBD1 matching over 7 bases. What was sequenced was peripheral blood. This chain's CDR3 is CASSVSGGNYGYTF. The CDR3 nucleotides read TGTGCCAGCAGCGTATCAGGGGGGAACTATGGCTACACCTTC.